This T cell receptor beta chain was retrieved from a study of T cell repertoires in cytomegalovirus infection. Across the study: Indicated by public TCR beta signatures were CMV infection and matching HLA type.

Of note for this clonotype: What it binds is not known.

TCRdb re-called the reads with MiXCR, one entry per CDR3 protein. The sample lists about 770,000 distinct CDR3 sequences, almost 30% occurring once. The source material was cultured CD8+ T cells from PBMCs, sampled from culture after CMV antigen stimulation. The clonotype comes from a human donor in good health (CMV status not recorded). Some clones in this sample may be carry-over from other donors' samples.

The DNA of the CDR3 is TGTGCCAGCAGTATAGTCCCGGGGGCTTTCTTT. This codes for CASSIVPGAFF. The chain joins TRBV7-9 to TRBJ1-1; D unclear. Deletions cut 6 bases from V and 11 bases from J, with 13 bases between. Per germline, CDR1 SEHNR and CDR2 FQNEAQ (reference sequence). The CDR3 is made up of 11 amino acids.